Below are 4 T cell receptor beta chains sequenced from a single sample in a study of shared clonotypes between healthy human individuals. Only in-frame clones appear in the TCRdb table, and some are missing; sequencing was by immunoSEQ multiplex PCR. The sample holds under 1,900,000 clones, approximately 98.5% seen once. Sequencing was performed on naive CD4+ T cells sorted from blood. Sample subset: CD45RA+ positively selected. The source of these receptors is a man aged 30-40 years in good health.

The gene calls are TRBV14 and TRBJ1-2, with D possibly being TRBD1 (5 bases). The CDR3 extends over 13 amino acids. Germline V gene data show CDR1 as SGHDN and CDR2 as FVKESK. V dropped 4 bases and J dropped 6 bases, with 12 bases sitting between them. The chain's CDR3 is CASSLKLGDGYTF. Here the CDR3 DNA reads TGTGCCAGCAGCCTCAAATTGGGGGATGGCTACACCTTC.

CDR3 nucleotides: TGTGCCAGCAGCTTAGGTTGGGCCTCCTACGAGCAGTACTTC. Translating it yields CASSLGWASYEQYF. The chain links TRBV11-2 to TRBJ2-7, with D unresolved. This CDR3 has 14 residues. Trimming took 1 base from V and 0 from J, leaving 7 bases between them. Germline V gene data show CDR1 as SGHAT and CDR2 as FQNNGV. The variable domain in full, with the rest retrieved from reference TRBV11-2 and TRBJ2-7, is EAGVAQSPRYKIIEKRQSVAFWCNPISGHATLYWYQQILGQGPKLLIQFQNNGVVDDSQLPKDRFSAERLKGVDSTLKIQPAKLEDSAVYLCASSLGWASYEQYFGPGTRLTVT.

This chain joins TRBV10-3 and TRBJ1-1; weak D call: TRBD1 (6 bases). Germline loops: CDR1 ENHRY, CDR2 SYGVKD. The ends were cut back, 4 bases at V and 1 base at J, with 7 bases in the middle. This CDR3 is built from 13 residues. This chain's CDR3 is CAISVQGNTEAFF. In DNA form, the CDR3 reads TGTGCCATCAGTGTACAGGGGAACACTGAAGCTTTCTTT.

The V and J genes are TRBV5-4 and TRBJ2-1; TRBD2 agrees at 7 bases. Germline lookup yields CDR1 SGHNT and CDR2 YYREEE (reference sequence). The CDR3 is 18 residues long. V dropped 4 bases and J dropped 6; count of bases not matched to a gene: 19. CDR3 protein: CASSRRASGPRRGNEQFF. The CDR3 nucleotides read TGTGCCAGCAGCCGAAGGGCTAGCGGACCCCGTCGGGGCAATGAGCAGTTCTTC.